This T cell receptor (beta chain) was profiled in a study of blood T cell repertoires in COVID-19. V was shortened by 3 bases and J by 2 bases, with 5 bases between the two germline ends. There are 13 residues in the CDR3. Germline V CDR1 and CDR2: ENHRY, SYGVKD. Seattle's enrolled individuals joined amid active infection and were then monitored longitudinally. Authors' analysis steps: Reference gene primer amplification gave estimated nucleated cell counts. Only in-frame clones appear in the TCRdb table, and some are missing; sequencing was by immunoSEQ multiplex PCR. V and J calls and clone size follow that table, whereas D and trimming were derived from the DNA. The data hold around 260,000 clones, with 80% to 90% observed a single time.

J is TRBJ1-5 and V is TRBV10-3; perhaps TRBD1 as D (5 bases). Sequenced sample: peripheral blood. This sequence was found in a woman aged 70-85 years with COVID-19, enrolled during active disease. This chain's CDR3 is CAISEGGNQPQHF. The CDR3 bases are TGTGCCATCAGTGAAGGGGGCAATCAGCCCCAGCATTTT.